This T cell receptor (beta chain) was sequenced in a study of cytomegalovirus exposure and HLA in healthy donors (dated by TCRdb to 2015 to 2018). With respect to the entire study: According to an earlier analysis of a few hundred of the donors, 200 million or so T cells yielded 117 million unique TCR beta sequences and 250 to 350 Gb of sequence data. Around 320 gigabases of sequencing data and 70 million to 85 million unique TCR sequences were included in an early release covering 500 to 750 HLA-typed donors. Of the roughly 400 genotyped donors, about 80% fell in the genetic ancestry cluster associated with self-reported Caucasian donors. The study was designed to test whether signatures of past pathogen exposure could be identified by cataloging public T cell receptors. The study used immunosequencing to profile the T cell repertoires of 666 subjects and linked those repertoires to cytomegalovirus serostatus. A separate validation cohort of approximately 120 different subjects was used in addition to the 666-subject first cohort. To predict cytomegalovirus infection status, the study brought together high-throughput TCR immunosequencing, statistical association of individual TCRs with disease status, and machine learning. To study patterns of TCR occurrence, a later analysis re-analyzed previously published TCR beta repertoires from several hundred donors and added high-resolution HLA genotyping. The later analysis used no new phenotypic data to find candidate immune exposures, relying instead on TCR beta sequences and their occurrence across donors. To decide whether each TCR beta V gene segment behaved as functional or pseudogenic, an earlier analysis of some 580 of the donors relied on high-throughput TCR beta sequencing. Donor age, sex, ethnicity and CMV serostatus were compiled alongside the repertoire data. A later genetic analysis used genome-wide SNP genotypes for about 65% of the 666 donors, treating that subset as a discovery cohort. All discovery cohort repertoires had been generated using a single sequencing platform. HLA typing covered class I and class II loci at four-digit resolution. Typing coverage differed by locus: A, B, C, DRB1 and DQB1 were typed in roughly 620-630 donors, DQA1 in about 500, DPA1 in some 570, and DPB1 in approximately 450. Roughly 5 DR-DQ haplotypes were handled as single units for association and clustering, since linkage in the cohort was strong. Among 398 genotyped donors of the cohort, an average of about 240,000 unique TCR beta nucleotide sequences were sequenced per donor, roughly 20% of them non-productive. Results and caveats for the whole study, not just this receptor: Only TCR beta chains were sequenced in this cohort, and the absence of alpha or paired-chain data limited detectable features. According to the authors, the approach could potentially be generalized to other disease states and immunological phenotypes. Across donors, most TCR sequences were observed very rarely, whereas some public TCRs were present in many individuals. In a later analysis, TCR association rates were found to vary across HLA loci, with the most associated TCRs seen for DRB1 alleles and the fewest for HLA-C alleles. According to a later analysis, most CMV-associated TCR beta chains appeared to be HLA-restricted, and the HLA associations seemed to be driven largely by CMV exposure. Presence/absence analyses assumed roughly uniform sequencing depth across donors, an assumption that may not hold. Broadly in line with IMGT annotations, most TCR beta V segments showed up in productive rearrangements about 87% or about 30% of the time in an earlier analysis of approximately 600 of the donors. The classifier was reported to diagnose cytomegalovirus status with high specificity and sensitivity in both the original and validation cohorts. A further reported finding was that TCR beta sequences accurately predicted the HLA-A and HLA-B alleles for most subjects in the first cohort. According to a later analysis, parvovirus B19, influenza, CMV and Epstein-Barr virus appeared linked to several top co-occurrence clusters. In a later analysis, HLA-associated TCR beta chains were found to be more clonally expanded and to have lower generation probabilities than equally common non-associated chains. CMV serostatus was the only immune exposure information available for the cohort. When HLA alleles, especially DR and DQ, strongly co-occurred, attributing TCR associations to individual alleles was difficult. A few of the identified cytomegalovirus-associated TCR beta chains were confirmed in vitro to be specific for cytomegalovirus antigens. Because HLA typing was unavailable for some donors at each locus, only the typed subset was used in association tests. In a later analysis, around 17,000 TCR beta sequences were associated with specific HLA alleles at a false discovery rate of 0.05. A later genetic analysis reported fewer N-insertions in productive TCRs among donors in an Asian-associated ancestry cluster than the roughly 650-donor mean. A cluster of highly shared sequence variants was judged likely to represent a technical artifact of the sequencing pipeline. The study listed 150 to 200 TCR beta chains as associated with cytomegalovirus. The earlier analysis of fewer than 750 of the donors excluded approximately 15 rarely observed V segments, including chromosome 9 orphons, because counts were too low. The 87-base-pair reads could not distinguish some IMGT-functional V segments, including TRBV6-2 and TRBV6-3, so those segments were excluded. An association between a missense DCLRE1C variant and V-gene and J-gene trimming of TCR beta chains was found in a later genetic analysis and replicated in an independent cohort. Linkage disequilibrium might explain the correlated functional status among segregating V segments, but an unknown experimental factor could not be excluded.

The cohort consisted of some 730 healthy bone marrow donors. All cohort members were sampled while nominally healthy, although unrecorded immune exposures were likely present. The donor tested CMV seropositive, placing the donor among the 290 or so seropositive members of the cohort. A peripheral blood sample was collected from each donor, and TCR beta sequencing was performed on peripheral blood mononuclear cells. Genomic DNA extraction from the blood cell samples was performed with the Qiagen DNeasy Blood Extraction Kit. Details on this clone: Its antigen remains undetermined. No base quality values were provided; no much bigger clone lies one nucleotide off.

Sequences SQVTM (CDR1) and ANQGSEA (CDR2) are obtained from the germline V gene. Taken from cysteine to phenylalanine, the CDR3 has 15 residues. Just CDR3 DNA is preserved here, 45 bases in frame from base 1. Clipping removes 5 bases from V and 0 bases from J, with 5 as the unmatched junction base count. Libraries were prepared through the immunoSEQ multiplex PCR assay. For the multiplex PCR, a mixture combining 60 forward primers for TCR Vbeta segments and 13 reverse primers for TCR Jbeta segments was used. The CDR3 region of rearranged TCR beta genes was amplified from genomic DNA by a multiplex PCR assay. On the Illumina HiSeq System, the amplified TCR beta libraries were sequenced as 87-base-pair reads. For the original study's pipeline: A later analysis tallied about 77 million unique TCR beta chains across the 700 or so repertoires, and around 12 million of those chains were shared by two or more donors. To remove PCR and sequencing errors, raw reads were error-corrected and collapsed into unique sequences using a nearest-neighbor algorithm that merged closely related sequences. V, D and J gene segments were assigned by aligning CDR3 sequences to IMGT reference sequences. For a sequence to be retained, at least a six-nucleotide match to both a V gene segment and a J gene segment was required. Rearrangements were classified as productive when the CDR3 lacked stop codons and remained in frame with V and J, and all other rearrangements were classified as non-productive. CDR3 was defined by IMGT convention, running from the second conserved V-encoded cysteine to the conserved J-encoded phenylalanine. In an earlier analysis of just under 600 of the donors, sequences lacking an unambiguous match to a single V gene segment were excluded. In an earlier analysis of 587 of the donors, a V segment was called functional when productive rearrangements were above 56.7%, and segregating when the standard deviation between donors exceeded 5%. A statistical classification framework was built to diagnose cytomegalovirus status from the catalog of TCR beta chain sequences. In a later analysis, V and J genes were assigned by comparing TCR nucleotide sequences against IMGT/GENE-DB human TR gene sequences. A later analysis assigned CDR3 sequences and most-parsimonious VDJ recombination scenarios with the TCRdist pipeline. In a later analysis, each TCR beta chain was defined by its CDR3 amino acid sequence together with its V-gene family, and reads lacking a unique V-gene family were excluded. A later analysis removed nearly 600 highly shared, low-generation-probability nucleotide sequences to deal with suspected cross-contamination and a sequencing artifact. For each public chain, a later analysis derived a clonal expansion index from normalized ranks of inferred template counts within each repertoire. In a later analysis, generation probabilities were computed with a VDJ recombination model fitted to out-of-frame rearrangements, and the resulting probabilities were checked against IGoR. A later analysis scored TCR-TCR, TCR-HLA and TCR-CMV co-occurrence with hypergeometric tests, applying a repertoire-size bias correction to TCR pairs. In a later analysis, false discovery rates were estimated by permuting HLA or CMV assignments 20 times. In a later analysis, co-occurring TCRs were grouped using DBSCAN, with TCRdist sequence similarity added in when clustering inside HLA-allele-positive subsets. Co-occurrence clustering excluded repertoires with fewer than 30,000 or more than 120,000 public chains, plus five with anomalous nucleotide sharing. TCRdb took this table from immuneACCESS and kept in-frame rearrangements with V and J called. Such tables lack part of the clones; where checked against another copy, unresolved V genes explain under half of the gap, and the rest is unexplained. V and J calls and clone size are given by that table; D and trimming were obtained from the DNA. Across this sample there are some 130,000 clones, with roughly 62% seen only once. Around 1.6% of the sample is held by the ten biggest clonotypes.

This receptor was obtained from a man younger than 45 in good health and CMV-seropositive. The receptor chain draws on TRBV29-1 and TRBJ2-2; 8 central bases correspond to TRBD2. Sequencing input: PBMCs. The bases read TGCAGCGTTCCCGCAGCGGGAGCGAACACCGGGGAGCTGTTTTTT. Its coded protein is CSVPAAGANTGELFF.